This paragraph covers one T cell receptor beta chain sequence. Antigen unknown. Sequencing used immunoSEQ multiplex PCR; TCRdb keeps in-frame clones, though not all of them. In the table there are over 30,000 clones, roughly 54% of which are singletons. The sample comes from a study of a mutant IDH1 vaccine in newly diagnosed glioma. Study in general: Radiotherapy alone preceded vaccination by 4-6 weeks; alternatively, vaccination started with temozolomide cycles. The treated group averaged approximately 38 years old and was roughly 60% male, roughly 40% female. Whole-study results and caveats: Pseudoprogression appears to have had no connection to changes in top peripheral T cell clonotypes. Overall, 93.3% of patients had vaccine-induced immune responses.

Sample time point: week 5, during vaccination. The study gave 300 ug of mutant IDH1 20-mer peptide per vaccine dose, with topical imiquimod. The CDR3 totals 14 residues. V lost 4 bases to trimming and J lost 4 bases; unmatched junction nucleotides: 5. Germline values: CDR1 LGHNA, CDR2 YSLEER. This sequence joins TRBV4-3 and TRBJ2-7; 9 bases are a match to TRBD1. The material was PBMCs, obtained from a glioma patient whose treatment included an IDH1 peptide vaccine. The receptor was derived from a woman younger than 35 with glioma. In DNA form, the CDR3 reads TGCGCCAGCAGCCTAGGACAGGGGAAGTACGAGCAGTACTTC. Amino acid sequence: CASSLGQGKYEQYF.